This T cell receptor beta chain was sequenced for a study of blood T cell repertoires in COVID-19. From germline, CDR1 is SGHTA and CDR2 FQGNSA. Losses at the gene ends were 4 bases for V and 7 bases for J; bases not matched to a gene: 13. The CDR3 spans 17 residues. Repertoires were generated with immunoSEQ multiplex PCR, while TCRdb's copy carries only in-frame clones and drops some. The table includes 50,000 to 65,000 clones, roughly 85% detected once. This TCR was recovered from a man between 40 and 49 years old with acute or convalescent COVID-19. The rearrangement uses TRBV7-2 and TRBJ1-4; 9 positions match TRBD1. The sample was peripheral blood. The CDR3 loop reads CASSSGLSGQGGEKLFF. The CDR3 DNA is TGTGCCAGCAGCTCCGGCCTTTCGGGACAGGGAGGTGAAAAACTGTTTTTT.